The T cell receptor beta chain under discussion was sequenced for a study of chemoradiotherapy in HPV16-positive cancers. Overall study context: Functional T-cell assays on two HPV16-positive patients' cells defined candidate HPV-specific clones and common TCR motifs.

The data were produced by immunoSEQ multiplex PCR, yet TCRdb's version contains in-frame clones alone and is incomplete. The sample yields roughly 25,000 clones, roughly 94% seen once. Trimming cost V 3 bases and J 1 base, with 10 bases left between them. The CDR3 contains 14 residues. CDR1 is SGHDT and CDR2 is YYEEEE in the germline V gene. The TCR sequence derives from a human donor with HPV-associated anogenital cancer. The rearrangement joins TRBV5-6 to TRBJ1-1; D gene ambiguous. The sample here was taken from a patient who underwent chemoradiotherapy. The CDR3 here is CASSSQPANTEAFF. The CDR3 nucleotides are TGTGCCAGCAGCTCCCAGCCGGCGAACACTGAAGCTTTCTTT.